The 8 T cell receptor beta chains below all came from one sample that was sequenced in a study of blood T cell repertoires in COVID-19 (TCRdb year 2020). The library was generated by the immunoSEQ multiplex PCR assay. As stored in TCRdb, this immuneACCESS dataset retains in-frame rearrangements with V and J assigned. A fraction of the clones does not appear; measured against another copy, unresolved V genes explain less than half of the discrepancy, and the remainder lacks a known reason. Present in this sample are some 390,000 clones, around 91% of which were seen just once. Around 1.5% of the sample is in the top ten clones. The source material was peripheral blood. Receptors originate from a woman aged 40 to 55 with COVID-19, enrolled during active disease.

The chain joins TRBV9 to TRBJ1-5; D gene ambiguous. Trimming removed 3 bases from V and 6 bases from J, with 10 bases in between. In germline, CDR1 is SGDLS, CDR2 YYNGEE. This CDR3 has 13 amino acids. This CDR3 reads CASSGEWGQPQHF. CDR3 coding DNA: TGTGCCAGCAGCGGGGAGTGGGGTCAGCCCCAGCATTTT.

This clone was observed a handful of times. Here the CDR3 DNA reads TGTGCCAGCAGCGCCGGACTAGCGCGAGGAGGGATAGCCTACGAGCAGTACTTC. It is translated as CASSAGLARGGIAYEQYF. V and J are TRBV9 and TRBJ2-7; 9 nucleotides line up with TRBD2. The CDR3 consists of 18 residues. V trimming: 3 bases; J trimming: 2 bases; junction bases outside the gene matches: 15. Germline V gene lookup returns CDR1 SGDLS and CDR2 YYNGEE. The full variable domain, in which reference TRBV9 and TRBJ2-7 provide the parts outside the CDR3, is DSGVTQTPKHLITATGQRVTLRCSPRSGDLSVYWYQQSLDQGLQFLIQYYNGEERAKGNILERFSAQQFPDLHSELNLSSLELGDSALYFCASSAGLARGGIAYEQYFGPGTRLTVT.

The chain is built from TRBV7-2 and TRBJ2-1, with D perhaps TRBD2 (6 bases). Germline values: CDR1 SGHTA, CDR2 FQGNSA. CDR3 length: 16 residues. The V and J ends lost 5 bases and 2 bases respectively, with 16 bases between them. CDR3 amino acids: CASSPSLALTYNEQFF. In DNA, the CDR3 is TGTGCCAGCAGCCCGTCCCTAGCGCTAACCTACAATGAGCAGTTCTTC.

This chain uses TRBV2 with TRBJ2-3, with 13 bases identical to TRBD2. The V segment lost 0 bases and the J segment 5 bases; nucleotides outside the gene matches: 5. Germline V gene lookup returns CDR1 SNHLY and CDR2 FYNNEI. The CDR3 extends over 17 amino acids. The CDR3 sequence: CASSEAWTSGRRDTQYF. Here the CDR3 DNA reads TGTGCCAGCAGTGAAGCGTGGACTAGCGGGAGAAGAGATACGCAGTATTTT. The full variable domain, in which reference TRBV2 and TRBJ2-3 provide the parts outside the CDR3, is EPEVTQTPSHQVTQMGQEVILRCVPISNHLYFYWYRQILGQKVEFLVSFYNNEISEKSEIFDDQFSVERPDGSNFTLKIRSTKLEDSAMYFCASSEAWTSGRRDTQYFGPGTRLTVL.

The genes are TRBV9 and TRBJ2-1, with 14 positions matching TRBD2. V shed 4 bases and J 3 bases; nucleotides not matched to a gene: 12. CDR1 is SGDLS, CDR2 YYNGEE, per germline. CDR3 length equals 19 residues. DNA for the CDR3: TGTGCCAGCAGCCCATCCGGGACTAGCGGGAGAAGGTTCTACAATGAGCAGTTCTTC. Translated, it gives CASSPSGTSGRRFYNEQFF. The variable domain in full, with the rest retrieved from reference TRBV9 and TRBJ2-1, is DSGVTQTPKHLITATGQRVTLRCSPRSGDLSVYWYQQSLDQGLQFLIQYYNGEERAKGNILERFSAQQFPDLHSELNLSSLELGDSALYFCASSPSGTSGRRFYNEQFFGPGTRLTVL.

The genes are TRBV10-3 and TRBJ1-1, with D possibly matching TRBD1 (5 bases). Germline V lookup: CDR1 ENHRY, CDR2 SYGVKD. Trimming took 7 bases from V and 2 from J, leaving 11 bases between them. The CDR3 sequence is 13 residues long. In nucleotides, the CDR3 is TGTGCCATCAATCGTGACAGTAACACTGAAGCTTTCTTT. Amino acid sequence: CAINRDSNTEAFF.

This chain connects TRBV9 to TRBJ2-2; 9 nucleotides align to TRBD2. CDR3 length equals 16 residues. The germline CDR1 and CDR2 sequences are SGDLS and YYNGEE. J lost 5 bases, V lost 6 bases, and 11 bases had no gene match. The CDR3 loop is CASTSRQRGVTGELFF. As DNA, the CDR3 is TGTGCCAGCACCTCCCGGCAGCGGGGGGTTACCGGGGAGCTGTTTTTT.

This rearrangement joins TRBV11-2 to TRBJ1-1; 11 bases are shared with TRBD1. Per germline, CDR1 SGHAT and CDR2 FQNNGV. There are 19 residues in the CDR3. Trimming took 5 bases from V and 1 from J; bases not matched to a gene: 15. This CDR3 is CASSPRTGGVLFGNTEAFF. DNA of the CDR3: TGTGCCAGCAGCCCCCGGACAGGGGGCGTTTTGTTTGGGAACACTGAAGCTTTCTTT.